This T cell receptor (beta chain) was recorded in a study of shared clonotypes between healthy human individuals. General study points: Naive subsets generally had larger estimated richness than memory subsets. Only blood was sampled; tissue repertoires likely differ. Large sequencing depth failed to make sorted-subset sequencing complete, rarefaction showed.

It was CD45RO-negative cells, positively selected for CCR7, that made up naive CD8 cells, with terminally differentiated effector memory CD45RA+ cells excluded. Per the study methods: Filtering differed for immunoSEQ, which gave only junction sequences without quality scores. Using immunoSEQ multiplex PCR, the repertoire was profiled, and TCRdb retains in-frame clones only, with some absent. V, J and clone size were drawn from that table, and D and trimming were deduced from the DNA. In the table there are 800,000 or so clones, about 96% of which are singletons. As regards this clone: Its antigen is undetermined.

V dropped 0 bases and J dropped 0 bases, with 4 bases sitting between them. Germline CDR1 is SGHNT and CDR2 is YYREEE (reference sequence). The CDR3 sequence is 13 residues long. This receptor was taken from a man aged 25-45 years in good health. The rearrangement uses TRBV5-4 and TRBJ2-7; no definite D call. Material for sequencing was naive CD8+ T cells sorted from blood. The chain's CDR3 is CASSLDFSYEQYF. The CDR3 DNA reads as TGTGCCAGCAGCTTGGATTTCTCCTACGAGCAGTACTTC.